The entry below describes one T cell receptor beta chain. Germline V gene data show CDR1 as MNHEY and CDR2 as SVGAGI. The CDR3 totals 14 residues. Trimming took off 5 bases at V and 1 base at J, with 11 bases between the two ends. This entry belongs to a study of technical replicates of blood from several donors. Data came from immunoSEQ multiplex PCR; TCRdb stores just in-frame clones and leaves some out. The table records approximately 85,000 clones, about 90% of them present only once. J is TRBJ1-1 and V is TRBV6-5; D is unclear. The TCR was taken from a human donor in good health. Sequencing used T cells isolated from PBMCs. The CDR3 region is CASSPEGENTEAFF. In DNA form, the CDR3 reads TGTGCCAGCAGTCCAGAGGGAGAGAACACTGAAGCTTTCTTT.